This T cell receptor (beta chain) was profiled in a study of blood T cell repertoires in COVID-19. Generated by immunoSEQ multiplex PCR, the TCRdb table keeps only in-frame clones and is missing some. This table holds approximately 38,000 clones, 70% to 90% found once. Trimming removed 2 bases from V and 2 bases from J; junction bases left unmatched: 7. The CDR3 totals 17 residues. Germline V CDR1 and CDR2: LGHNA, YSLEER. This clone was recorded only once. The origin of this receptor is a man in his fifties or sixties with COVID-19, enrolled during active disease. The chain employs TRBV4-3 and TRBJ2-2, with 8 bases aligning to TRBD1. Sequenced input: peripheral blood. The CDR3 region is CASSQSQGARNTGELFF. CDR3 in DNA: TGCGCCAGCAGCCAATCGCAGGGGGCGCGAAACACCGGGGAGCTGTTTTTT.